Below are 20 T cell receptor beta chains sequenced from a single sample in a study of T cell responses to AZD1222 COVID-19 vaccine. Clones were sequenced by immunoSEQ multiplex PCR, and TCRdb holds only the in-frame ones, with some missing. The repertoire holds approximately 70,000 clones, with about nine tenths as singletons. Here the sequenced sample was peripheral blood, taken on day 0 of AZD1222 vaccination. The receptors derive from an adult in good health.

This chain joins TRBV10-3 and TRBJ2-1; either TRBD1 or TRBD2 may supply D (5 bases each). This CDR3 has 13 amino acids. Germline lookup yields CDR1 ENHRY and CDR2 SYGVKD. V was clipped by 7 bases and J by 6 bases, with 13 bases between them. In DNA, the CDR3 is TGTGCCATCAACCCGGCAGGGAGCAATGAGCAGTTCTTC. Translated: CAINPAGSNEQFF.

The J gene is TRBJ1-2, the V gene TRBV11-2; D possibly corresponds to TRBD1 (5 bases). Germline CDR1 and CDR2: SGHAT and FQNNGV. With 8 bases removed from V and 4 bases from J, the gap between germline ends came to 17 bases. The CDR3 has 14 amino acids. CDR3 loop: CASGGAGRIYGYTF. The CDR3 region has the DNA TGTGCCAGCGGTGGGGCAGGGCGTATCTATGGCTACACCTTC.

The CDR3 DNA is TGTGCCAGCAGCCAAGTCGTAGGGCTTGGCGGCACTGAAGCTTTCTTT. It yields the protein CASSQVVGLGGTEAFF. This sequence joins TRBV3-1 (or the pseudogene TRBV3-2) and TRBJ1-1; D gene uncertain. The V and J ends lost 1 base and 4 bases respectively, with 16 bases between them. Germline CDR1 LGHDT, CDR2 YNNKEL (reference sequence). The CDR3 extends over 16 amino acids.

This clone is a singleton in its sample. The rearrangement links TRBV4-1 to TRBJ1-1; tentative D call: TRBD1 (5 bases). The germline V gene encodes CDR1 MGHRA and CDR2 YSYEKL. This CDR3 is 13 amino acids long. The V end lost 3 bases, the J end lost 4 bases, and 9 bases lay between the germline ends. The CDR3 spells CASSQGPTTEAFF. CDR3 nucleotide sequence: TGCGCCAGCAGCCAGGGGCCCACCACTGAAGCTTTCTTT.

The chain employs TRBV5-6 and TRBJ2-7; D is possibly TRBD2 (5 bases). This CDR3 is built from 14 residues. Trimming stripped 4 bases from V and 3 bases from J, with 14 bases between. Germline V gene lookup returns CDR1 SGHDT and CDR2 YYEEEE. The CDR3 protein is CASSEEATSYEQYF. The CDR3 nucleotides read TGTGCCAGCAGCGAGGAGGCTACCAGCTACGAGCAGTACTTC.

The gene calls are TRBV7-9 and TRBJ1-4; TRBD1 matches at 9 bases. CDR1 and CDR2 (germline): SEHNR, FQNEAQ (reference sequence). V was clipped by 5 bases and J by 5 bases; unmatched bases: 6. This CDR3 is built from 15 residues. Here the CDR3 DNA reads TGTGCCAGCAGCCCGACAGGGGGGGACAATGAAAAACTGTTTTTT. Translation: CASSPTGGDNEKLFF.

The V gene is TRBV10-1, the J gene TRBJ2-1, with 8 bases lining up with TRBD2. V lost 0 bases to trimming and J lost 8 bases; unmatched junction nucleotides: 12. The CDR3 is made up of 17 amino acids. In germline, CDR1 is WNHNN, CDR2 SYGVQD (reference sequence). This chain's CDR3 is CASSESRGASGVDEQFF. The CDR3 DNA is TGCGCCAGCAGTGAGTCGCGGGGGGCTAGTGGTGTGGATGAGCAGTTCTTC.

The V and J genes are TRBV9 and TRBJ1-1, with 8 nucleotides matching TRBD1. V lost 4 bases, J lost 0 bases, and 5 bases stayed unmatched. CDR3 length: 15 residues. Germline values: CDR1 SGDLS, CDR2 YYNGEE. CDR3 sequence (DNA): TGTGCCAGCAGCCTAACAGGGGGGATGAACACTGAAGCTTTCTTT. Protein product: CASSLTGGMNTEAFF.

The V call is TRBV9, the J call TRBJ2-7; the D is unclear. The germline CDR1 and CDR2 sequences are SGDLS and YYNGEE. The ends were cut back, 3 bases at V and 5 bases at J, with 12 bases in the middle. CDR3 length: 13 amino acids. CDR3 amino acids: CASSAPLRNEQYF. The CDR3 DNA reads TGTGCCAGCAGCGCACCCCTAAGAAACGAGCAGTACTTC. Supplemented by reference TRBV9 and TRBJ2-7, the full variable domain reads DSGVTQTPKHLITATGQRVTLRCSPRSGDLSVYWYQQSLDQGLQFLIQYYNGEERAKGNILERFSAQQFPDLHSELNLSSLELGDSALYFCASSAPLRNEQYFGPGTRLTVT.

As DNA, the CDR3 is TGTGCCAGCAGTGAGATCCTTAACACCGGGGAGCTGTTTTTT. Translating gives CASSEILNTGELFF. The chain joins TRBV25-1 to TRBJ2-2; no firm D call. The V end lost 3 bases, the J end lost 2 bases, and 7 bases lay between the germline ends. The CDR3 runs to 14 residues. Germline CDR1 and CDR2: MGHDK and SYGVNS.

The V call is TRBV11-2, the J call TRBJ1-1; 7 bases line up with TRBD1. There are 15 residues in the CDR3. V shed 5 bases and J 0 bases; nucleotides not matched to a gene: 6. The germline V gene has CDR1 SGHAT and CDR2 FQNNGV. As DNA, the CDR3 is TGTGCCAGCAGCCCCCCCGGGACAGTGAACACTGAAGCTTTCTTT. Translation gives CASSPPGTVNTEAFF.

The chain uses TRBV5-1 and TRBJ2-7; TRBD2 aligns across 8 bases. V trimming: 0 bases; J trimming: 5 bases; junction bases outside the gene matches: 7. Germline-derived CDR1 and CDR2 are SGHRS and YFSETQ. This CDR3 region has 15 residues. CDR3 DNA sequence: TGCGCCAGCAGCTTGGAACAGCGGGAGATCGACGAGCAGTACTTC. Its translation: CASSLEQREIDEQYF.

V is TRBV27 and J is TRBJ1-6; D is possibly TRBD1 (5 bases). CDR3 length: 15 amino acids. Per the germline V gene, CDR1 is MNHEY and CDR2 is SMNVEV (reference sequence). V was cut by 2 bases and J by 1 base, with 6 bases left in between. CDR3 in amino acids: CASSLEGSYNSPLHF. The CDR3 nucleotides are TGTGCCAGCAGTTTAGAGGGGTCCTATAATTCACCCCTCCACTTT.

The chain joins TRBV10-1 to TRBJ1-1; 9 bases match TRBD1. V lost 3 bases to trimming and J lost 5 bases; unmatched junction nucleotides: 10. CDR3 length: 16 amino acids. Per the germline V gene, CDR1 is WNHNN and CDR2 is SYGVQD (reference sequence). This CDR3 reads CASSEGDRDSLTEAFF. The CDR3 coding sequence is TGCGCCAGCAGTGAAGGGGACAGGGATTCTCTGACTGAAGCTTTCTTT.

This sequence joins TRBV5-1 and TRBJ2-3; D call uncertain. The CDR3 is made up of 12 amino acids. V lost 4 bases to trimming and J lost 3 bases, with 6 bases between them. Germline-derived CDR1 and CDR2 are SGHRS and YFSETQ. The CDR3 protein is CASSGPTDTQYF. Written as DNA, the CDR3 is TGCGCCAGCAGCGGGCCAACAGATACGCAGTATTTT.

The rearrangement links TRBV11-2 to TRBJ2-1, with D perhaps given as TRBD1 or TRBD2 (5 bases each). The CDR3 is 15 residues long. In germline, CDR1 is SGHAT, CDR2 FQNNGV. V was cut by 7 bases and J by 2 bases, with 15 bases left in between. In nucleotides, the CDR3 is TGTGCCAGCACCCAAGGGACGACCGCCTACAATGAGCAGTTCTTC. Its protein product is CASTQGTTAYNEQFF.

V usage is TRBV7-3 and J usage is TRBJ1-6; D is undetermined. With 5 bases removed from V and 8 bases from J, the gap between germline ends came to 13 bases. CDR1 and CDR2 from the germline V gene are SGHTA and FQGTGA. The CDR3 sequence is 14 residues long. The CDR3 region is CASSLAGSDSPLHF. Here the CDR3 DNA reads TGTGCCAGCAGCCTGGCTGGTAGTGATTCACCCCTCCACTTT.

This sequence joins TRBV19 and TRBJ1-5, with a weak D call TRBD1 (5 bases). The CDR3 spans 15 residues. Germline CDR1 reads LNHDA; CDR2 reads SQIVND (reference sequence). The V end lost 3 bases, the J end lost 1 base, and 10 bases lay between the germline ends. The CDR3 region is CASSIGGGSNQPQHF. Written as DNA, the CDR3 is TGTGCCAGTAGTATCGGGGGAGGGAGCAATCAGCCCCAGCATTTT.

The V call is TRBV15, the J call TRBJ2-3; D gene ambiguous. The V gene lost 5 bases and the J gene lost 3 bases, with 12 bases spanning the gap. Germline V CDR1 and CDR2: LNHNV, YYDKDF (reference sequence). The length of the CDR3 is 14 residues. This chain's CDR3 is CATSYPGTTDTQYF. The CDR3 bases are TGTGCCACCAGCTACCCGGGCACAACAGATACGCAGTATTTT.

The chain combines TRBV5-6 with TRBJ1-2; 7 bases line up with TRBD1. The CDR3 length is 16 residues. The V segment lost 4 bases and the J segment 5 bases; nucleotides outside the gene matches: 14. Per the germline V gene, CDR1 is SGHDT and CDR2 is YYEEEE. This CDR3 reads CASSGIGTAVEYGYTF. For the CDR3, the DNA is TGTGCCAGCAGCGGGATAGGGACAGCAGTTGAGTATGGCTACACCTTC.